This record concerns one T cell receptor (beta chain) sequence. Deep was the level used in running the assay. The protocol was immunoSEQ multiplex PCR, while the TCRdb copy is restricted to in-frame clones and leaves out a portion. The sample has more than 2,000,000 clones, 85% to 95% seen once. This sample is part of a study of shared clonotypes between healthy human individuals. The donors were all Caucasian adults (living in Nashville, Tennessee). Germline V gene lookup returns CDR1 SGHRS and CDR2 YFSETQ. The CDR3 covers 13 residues. J is TRBJ2-5 and V is TRBV5-1, with no clear D. Near its end, the DNA agrees better with TRBJ2-7, so the J call may be wrong. The specimen sequenced was naive CD4+ T cells from PBMCs. Documented subset: CD45RA+ positively selected. The sequence derives from a man between 18 and 29 years old in good health. Some clones in this sample may be carry-over from other donors' samples. CDR3 residues: CASSLAQMDEQYF. For the CDR3, the DNA is TGCGCCAGCAGCTTGGCCCAGATGGACGAGCAGTACTTC.